The T cell receptor beta chain under discussion was sequenced for a study of CD8 T cells in ankylosing spondylitis. Notes on the study in general: Significant enrichment of disease-linked clones was reported in matched ankylosing spondylitis synovial fluid.

In its sample, this clonotype was seen a few times. Its specificity is not known. CDR1 MNHEY and CDR2 SMNVEV come from the germline V gene (reference sequence). This CDR3 contains 13 residues. Trimming at V came to 7 bases and at J to 2 bases, leaving 3 bases not matched to a gene. Libraries for TCR beta were made by quantitative 5'-RACE with molecular barcodes. TCRdb called the 5' RACE reads again in MiXCR, with one record for every CDR3 protein. The repertoire holds about 200,000 distinct CDR3 sequences, with about 13% as singletons. The sequence came from a male donor with ankylosing spondylitis or in good health (not recorded which). V and J are TRBV27 and TRBJ2-7; the match to TRBD1 covers 9 bases. Specimen: blood, either unsorted or a sorted T cell fraction (not recorded which). Here the CDR3 DNA reads TGTGCCAGCAAACAGGGGGCGGCCTACGAGCAGTACTTC. Protein sequence: CASKQGAAYEQYF.